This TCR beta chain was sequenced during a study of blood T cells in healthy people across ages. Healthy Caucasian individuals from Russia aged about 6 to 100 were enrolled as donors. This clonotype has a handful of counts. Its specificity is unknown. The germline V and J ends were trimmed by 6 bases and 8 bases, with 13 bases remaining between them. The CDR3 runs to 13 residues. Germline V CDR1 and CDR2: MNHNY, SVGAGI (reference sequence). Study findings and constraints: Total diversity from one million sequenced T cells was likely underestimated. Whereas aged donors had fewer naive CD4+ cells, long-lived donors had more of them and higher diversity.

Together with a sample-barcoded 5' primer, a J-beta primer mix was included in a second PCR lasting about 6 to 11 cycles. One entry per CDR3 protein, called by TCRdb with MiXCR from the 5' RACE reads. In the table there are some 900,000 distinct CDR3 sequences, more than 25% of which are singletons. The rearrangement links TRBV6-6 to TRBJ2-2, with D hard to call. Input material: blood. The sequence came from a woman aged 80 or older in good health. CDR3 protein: CASRTPSSGELFF. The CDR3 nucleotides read TGTGCCAGCAGGACCCCTAGTTCGGGGGAGCTGTTTTTT.